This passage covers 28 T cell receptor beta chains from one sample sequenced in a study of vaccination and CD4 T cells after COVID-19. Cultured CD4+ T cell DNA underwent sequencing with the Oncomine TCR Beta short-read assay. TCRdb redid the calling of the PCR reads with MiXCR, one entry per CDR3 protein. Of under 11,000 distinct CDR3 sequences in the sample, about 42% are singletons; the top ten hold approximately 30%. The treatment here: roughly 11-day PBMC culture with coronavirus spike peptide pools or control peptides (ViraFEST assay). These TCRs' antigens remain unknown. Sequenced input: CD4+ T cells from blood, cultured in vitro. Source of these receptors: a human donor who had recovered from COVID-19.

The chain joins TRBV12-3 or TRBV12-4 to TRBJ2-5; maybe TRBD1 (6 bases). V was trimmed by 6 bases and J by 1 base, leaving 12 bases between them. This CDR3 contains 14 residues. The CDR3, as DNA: TGTGCCAGCAGAAGACAGGCGCCCCAAGAGACCCAGTACTTC. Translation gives CASRRQAPQETQYF.

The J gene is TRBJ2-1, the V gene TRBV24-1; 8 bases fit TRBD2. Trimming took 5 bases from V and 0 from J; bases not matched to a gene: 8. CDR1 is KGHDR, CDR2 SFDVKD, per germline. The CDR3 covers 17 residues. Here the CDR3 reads CATSGRRGVRSYNEQFF. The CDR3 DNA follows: TGTGCCACCAGTGGCAGGCGGGGGGTCCGCTCCTACAATGAGCAGTTCTTC.

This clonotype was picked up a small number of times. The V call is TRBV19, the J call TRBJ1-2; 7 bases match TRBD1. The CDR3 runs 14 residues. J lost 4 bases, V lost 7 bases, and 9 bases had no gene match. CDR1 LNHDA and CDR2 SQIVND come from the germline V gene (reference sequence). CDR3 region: CASTLEGAGYGYTF. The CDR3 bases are TGTGCCAGTACCCTCGAGGGGGCAGGCTATGGCTACACCTTC.

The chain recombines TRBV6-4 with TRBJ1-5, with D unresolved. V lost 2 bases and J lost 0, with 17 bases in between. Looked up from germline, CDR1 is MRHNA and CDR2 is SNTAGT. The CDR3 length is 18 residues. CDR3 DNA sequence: TGTGCCAGCAGTGACGATCCCCTGAAACGATATAGCAATCAGCCCCAGCATTTT. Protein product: CASSDDPLKRYSNQPQHF.

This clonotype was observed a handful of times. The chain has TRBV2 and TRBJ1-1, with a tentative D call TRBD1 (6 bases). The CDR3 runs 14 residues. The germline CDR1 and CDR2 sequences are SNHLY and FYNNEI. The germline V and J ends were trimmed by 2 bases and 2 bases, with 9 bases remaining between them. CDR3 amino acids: CASSEWTANTEAFF. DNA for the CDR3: TGTGCCAGCAGTGAATGGACAGCCAACACTGAAGCTTTCTTT.

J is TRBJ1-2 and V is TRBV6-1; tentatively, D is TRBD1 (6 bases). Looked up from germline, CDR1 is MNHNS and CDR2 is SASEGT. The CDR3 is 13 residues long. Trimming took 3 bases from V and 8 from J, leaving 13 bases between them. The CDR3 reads CASSEPSGVGYTF. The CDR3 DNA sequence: TGTGCCAGCAGTGAGCCGTCAGGGGTGGGCTACACCTTC.

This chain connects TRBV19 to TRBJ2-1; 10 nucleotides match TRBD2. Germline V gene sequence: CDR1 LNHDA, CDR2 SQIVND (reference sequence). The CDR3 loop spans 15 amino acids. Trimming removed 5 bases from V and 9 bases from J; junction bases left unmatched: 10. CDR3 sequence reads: CASSARTSGRGEQFF. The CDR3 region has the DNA TGTGCCAGTAGTGCCCGGACTAGCGGACGGGGTGAGCAGTTCTTC.

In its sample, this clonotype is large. CDR3 bases: TGTGCCAGCAGCAGGCCAGGCTTCAATCAGCCCCAGCATTTT. It translates to CASSRPGFNQPQHF. The rearrangement joins TRBV25-1 to TRBJ1-5, with D unresolved. Germline assignment: CDR1 MGHDK and CDR2 SYGVNS. The CDR3 length is 14 residues. Between the trimmed V and J ends, which lost 6 bases and 3 bases, there was a span of 12 bases.

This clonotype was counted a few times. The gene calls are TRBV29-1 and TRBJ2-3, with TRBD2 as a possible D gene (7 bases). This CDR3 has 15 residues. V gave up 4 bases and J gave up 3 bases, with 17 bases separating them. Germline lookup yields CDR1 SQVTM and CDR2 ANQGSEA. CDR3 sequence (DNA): TGCAGCGTTGGGATGGGGGGGGCTCGGACAGATACGCAGTATTTT. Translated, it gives CSVGMGGARTDTQYF.

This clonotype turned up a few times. This CDR3 is CASRQGVYTGELFF. DNA of the CDR3: TGTGCCAGCAGACAGGGGGTATACACCGGGGAGCTGTTTTTT. This chain links TRBV27 with TRBJ2-2, with 8 bases fitting TRBD1. The CDR3 extends over 14 amino acids. Looked up from germline, CDR1 is MNHEY and CDR2 is SMNVEV (reference sequence). V trimming: 6 bases; J trimming: 3 bases; junction bases outside the gene matches: 3.

Here the CDR3 reads CAITSGVGYTF. The CDR3 region has the DNA TGTGCCATCACCTCCGGCGTTGGCTACACCTTC. The V and J genes are TRBV10-3 and TRBJ1-2; D not certain. The V gene's germline CDR1 is ENHRY and CDR2 SYGVKD. Trimming pared 7 bases from V and 7 bases from J, leaving 10 bases between. The CDR3 sequence is 11 residues long.

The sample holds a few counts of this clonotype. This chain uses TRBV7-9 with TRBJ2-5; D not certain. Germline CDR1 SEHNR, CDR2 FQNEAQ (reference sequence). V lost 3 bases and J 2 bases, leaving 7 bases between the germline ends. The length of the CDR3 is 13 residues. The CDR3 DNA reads TGTGCCAGCAGCTTCCGTAATCAAGAGACCCAGTACTTC. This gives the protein CASSFRNQETQYF.

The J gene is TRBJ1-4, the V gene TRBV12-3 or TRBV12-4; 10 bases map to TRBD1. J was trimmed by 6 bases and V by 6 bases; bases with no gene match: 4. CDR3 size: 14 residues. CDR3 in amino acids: CASRTTGGDEKLFF. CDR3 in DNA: TGTGCCAGCAGAACGACAGGGGGCGATGAAAAACTGTTTTTT.

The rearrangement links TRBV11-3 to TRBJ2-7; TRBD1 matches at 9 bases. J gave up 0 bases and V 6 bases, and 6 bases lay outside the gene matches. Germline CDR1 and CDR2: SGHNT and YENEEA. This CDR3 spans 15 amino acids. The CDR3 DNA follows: TGTGCCAGCAGTACCGGGACAGGGACCTCCTACGAGCAGTACTTC. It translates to CASSTGTGTSYEQYF.

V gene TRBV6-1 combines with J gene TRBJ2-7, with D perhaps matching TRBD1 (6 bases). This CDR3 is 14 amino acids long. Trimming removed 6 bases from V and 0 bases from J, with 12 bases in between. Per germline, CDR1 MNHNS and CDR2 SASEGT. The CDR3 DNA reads TGTGCCAGCAGCGACAGGTGGAGCTCCTACGAGCAGTACTTC. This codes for CASSDRWSSYEQYF.

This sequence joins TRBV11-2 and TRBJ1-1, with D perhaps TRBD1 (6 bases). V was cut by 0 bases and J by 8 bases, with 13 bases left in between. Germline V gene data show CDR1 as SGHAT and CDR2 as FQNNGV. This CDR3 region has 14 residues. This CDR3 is CASSLDGSGAEAFF. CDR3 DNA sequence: TGTGCCAGCAGCTTAGATGGGTCGGGGGCAGAAGCTTTCTTT.

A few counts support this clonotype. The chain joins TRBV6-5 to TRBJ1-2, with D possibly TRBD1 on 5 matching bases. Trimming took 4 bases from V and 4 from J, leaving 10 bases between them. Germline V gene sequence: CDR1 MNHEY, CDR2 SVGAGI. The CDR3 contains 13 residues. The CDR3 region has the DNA TGTGCCAGCAGTTCAGGGAGGGGCTATGGCTACACCTTC. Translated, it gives CASSSGRGYGYTF.

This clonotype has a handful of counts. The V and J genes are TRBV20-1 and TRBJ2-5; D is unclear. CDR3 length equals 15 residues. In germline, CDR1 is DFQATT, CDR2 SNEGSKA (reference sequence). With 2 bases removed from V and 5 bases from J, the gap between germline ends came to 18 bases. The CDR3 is CSARPPDGPRETQYF. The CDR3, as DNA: TGCAGTGCTAGACCACCCGACGGGCCACGGGAGACCCAGTACTTC.

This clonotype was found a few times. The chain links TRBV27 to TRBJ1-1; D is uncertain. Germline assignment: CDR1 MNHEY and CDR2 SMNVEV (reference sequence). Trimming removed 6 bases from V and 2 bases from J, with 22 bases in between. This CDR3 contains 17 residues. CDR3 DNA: TGTGCCAGCAGGGCCCTCGTGGGTAGGAAGAAAAACACTGAAGCTTTCTTT. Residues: CASRALVGRKKNTEAFF.

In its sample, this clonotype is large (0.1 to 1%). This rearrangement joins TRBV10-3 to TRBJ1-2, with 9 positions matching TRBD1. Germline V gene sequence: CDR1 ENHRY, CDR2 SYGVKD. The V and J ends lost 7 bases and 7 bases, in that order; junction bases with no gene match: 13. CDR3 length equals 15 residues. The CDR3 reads CAITGEGQGYIGYTF. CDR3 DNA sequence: TGTGCCATCACCGGAGAGGGACAGGGTTATATTGGCTACACCTTC.

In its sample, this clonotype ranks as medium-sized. As DNA, the CDR3 is TGTGCCTGGAGTGTACAGGCAAACTATGGCTACACCTTC. Protein product: CAWSVQANYGYTF. The chain uses TRBV30 and TRBJ1-2; possible D gene TRBD1, 5 bases. The CDR3 contains 13 residues. V was clipped by 0 bases and J by 2 bases, with 7 bases between them. In germline, CDR1 is GTSNPN, CDR2 SVGIG (reference sequence).

CDR3 in DNA: TGTGCCAGCAGCCTGGGCCAGGTCAATGAGCAGTTCTTC. Amino acid sequence: CASSLGQVNEQFF. The rearrangement links TRBV7-9 to TRBJ2-1; D is uncertain. This CDR3 spans 13 amino acids. Germline assignment: CDR1 SEHNR and CDR2 FQNEAQ (reference sequence). V shed 5 bases and J shed 6 bases, with 11 bases lying between them.

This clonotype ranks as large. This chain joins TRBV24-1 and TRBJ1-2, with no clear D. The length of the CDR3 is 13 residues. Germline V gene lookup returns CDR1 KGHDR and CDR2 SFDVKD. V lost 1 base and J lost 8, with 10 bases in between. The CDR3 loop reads CATSDFPAQGYTF. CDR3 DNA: TGTGCCACCAGTGATTTTCCAGCTCAAGGCTACACCTTC.

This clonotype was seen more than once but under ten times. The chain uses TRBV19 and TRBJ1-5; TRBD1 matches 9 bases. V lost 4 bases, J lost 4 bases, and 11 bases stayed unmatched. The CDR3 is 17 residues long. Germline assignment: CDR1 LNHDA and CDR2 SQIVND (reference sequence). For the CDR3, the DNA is TGTGCCAGTAGTACAACAGGGGGCGGCGTAAGGAATCAGCCCCAGCATTTT. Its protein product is CASSTTGGGVRNQPQHF.

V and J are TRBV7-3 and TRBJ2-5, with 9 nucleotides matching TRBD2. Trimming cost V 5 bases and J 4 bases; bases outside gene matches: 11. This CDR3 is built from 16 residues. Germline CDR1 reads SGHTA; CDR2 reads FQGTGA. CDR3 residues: CASSPRGGVVRETQYF. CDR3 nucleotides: TGTGCCAGCAGCCCGCGGGGGGGGGTTGTCAGAGAGACCCAGTACTTC.

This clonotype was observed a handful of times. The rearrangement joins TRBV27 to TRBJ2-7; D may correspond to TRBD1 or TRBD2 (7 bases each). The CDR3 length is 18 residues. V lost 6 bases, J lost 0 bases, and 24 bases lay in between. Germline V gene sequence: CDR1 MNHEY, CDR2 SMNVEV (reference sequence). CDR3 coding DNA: TGTGCCAGCAGGCTGACAGGGAGGGTGGGAGGGGGCTCCTACGAGCAGTACTTC. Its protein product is CASRLTGRVGGGSYEQYF.

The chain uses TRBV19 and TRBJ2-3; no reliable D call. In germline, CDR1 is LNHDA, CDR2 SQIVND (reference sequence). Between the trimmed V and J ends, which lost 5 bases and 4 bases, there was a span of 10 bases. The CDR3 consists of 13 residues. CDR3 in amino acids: CASSQPTADTQYF. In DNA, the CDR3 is TGTGCCAGTAGTCAGCCCACGGCAGATACGCAGTATTTT.

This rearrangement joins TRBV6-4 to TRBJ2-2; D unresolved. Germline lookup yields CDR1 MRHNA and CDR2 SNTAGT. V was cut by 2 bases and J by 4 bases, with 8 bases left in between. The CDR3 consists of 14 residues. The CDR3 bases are TGTGCCAGCAGTGACGAGGACGGCACCGGGGAGCTGTTTTTT. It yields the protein CASSDEDGTGELFF.